This T cell receptor beta chain originates from a study of T cells in Graves' hyperthyroidism and ophthalmopathy. Amplification of TCR beta CDR3 regions was performed using RNA transcripts as template. Initially, a first-round RT-PCR of the TCR CDR3 employed the HTBI primer set. TCRdb reprocessed the multiplex PCR reads via MiXCR and lists one record per CDR3 protein. Of roughly 580,000 distinct CDR3 sequences listed, about half are singletons. Study conclusions and caveats: In blood, most of the thyroid clonotypes expanded above 0.001 were also present.

Hyperthyroidism, newly diagnosed and lasting under 2 months, affected patients aged 18 to 65. Germline V gene lookup returns CDR1 SEHNR and CDR2 FQNEAQ (reference sequence). Deletions cut 6 bases from V and 5 bases from J, with 17 bases between. CDR3 length: 14 amino acids. As regards this clonotype: Its specificity is not known.

The material sequenced was peripheral blood or thyroid tissue (not recorded which). The chain uses TRBV7-9 and TRBJ2-7; TRBD1 is a possible D gene (6 bases). This sequence originates from a woman younger than 35 with Graves' hyperthyroidism. This CDR3 reads CASSPPRGNHEQYF. CDR3 coding DNA: TGTGCCAGCAGTCCACCCAGGGGCAATCACGAGCAGTACTTC.